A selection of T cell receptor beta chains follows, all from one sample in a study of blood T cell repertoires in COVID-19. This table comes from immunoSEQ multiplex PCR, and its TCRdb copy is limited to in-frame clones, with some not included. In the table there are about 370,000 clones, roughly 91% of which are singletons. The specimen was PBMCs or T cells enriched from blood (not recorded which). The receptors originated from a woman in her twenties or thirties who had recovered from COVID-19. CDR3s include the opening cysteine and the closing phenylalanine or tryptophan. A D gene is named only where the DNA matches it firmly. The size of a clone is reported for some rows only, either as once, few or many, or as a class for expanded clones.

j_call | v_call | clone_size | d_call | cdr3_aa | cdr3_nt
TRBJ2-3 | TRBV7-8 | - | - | CASSLASFSGASRDTQYF | TGTGCCAGCAGCTTAGCTTCTTTTAGCGGAGCTAGCAGAGATACGCAGTATTTT
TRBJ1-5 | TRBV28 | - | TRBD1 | CASSPGTGSATDQPQHF | TGTGCCAGCAGTCCCGGGACAGGGTCGGCCACTGATCAGCCCCAGCATTTT
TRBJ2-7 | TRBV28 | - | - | CASRLLGASYEQYF | TGTGCCAGCAGGCTACTGGGGGCATCCTACGAGCAGTACTTC
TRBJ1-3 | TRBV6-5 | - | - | CASSYSSPGSATIYF | TGTGCCAGCAGTTACTCGAGTCCGGGTTCTGCCACCATATATTTT
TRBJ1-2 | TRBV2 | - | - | CASSEIGEAYGYTF | TGTGCCAGCAGTGAAATTGGGGAGGCCTATGGCTACACCTTC
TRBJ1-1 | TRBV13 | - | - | CATQRGGPNTEAFF | TGTGCCACCCAGAGGGGGGGGCCGAACACTGAAGCTTTCTTT
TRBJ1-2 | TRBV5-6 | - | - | CASSPGGQGHPTWGYTF | TGTGCCAGCAGCCCGGGGGGTCAGGGTCATCCCACTTGGGGCTACACCTTC
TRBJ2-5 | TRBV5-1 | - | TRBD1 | CASSDGQVQETQYF | TGCGCCAGCAGCGACGGACAGGTCCAAGAGACCCAGTACTTC
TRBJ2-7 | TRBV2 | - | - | CASSKESSSYEQYF | TGTGCCAGCAGTAAAGAGAGTAGCTCCTACGAGCAGTACTTC
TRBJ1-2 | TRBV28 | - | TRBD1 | CASSVGTAYGYTF | TGTGCCAGCAGTGTCGGGACAGCCTATGGCTACACCTTC
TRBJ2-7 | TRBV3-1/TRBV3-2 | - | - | CASSKIRDHEQYF | TGTGCCAGCAGCAAGATCAGGGATCACGAGCAGTACTTC
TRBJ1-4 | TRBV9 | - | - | CASSAAQVNEKLFF | TGTGCCAGCAGCGCCGCACAGGTTAATGAAAAACTGTTTTTT
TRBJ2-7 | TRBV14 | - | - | CASSQGPAEVHEQYF | TGTGCCAGCAGCCAAGGGCCAGCCGAGGTCCACGAGCAGTACTTC
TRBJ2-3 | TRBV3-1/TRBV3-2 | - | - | CASTTGPLADTQYF | TGTGCCAGCACTACAGGCCCGCTGGCAGATACGCAGTATTTT
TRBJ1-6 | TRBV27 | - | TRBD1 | CASSPTGYGSPLHF | TGTGCCAGCTCCCCGACAGGGTATGGTTCACCCCTCCACTTT
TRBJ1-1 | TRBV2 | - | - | CASSVTGEAFF | TGTGCCAGCAGTGTAACAGGGGAAGCTTTCTTT
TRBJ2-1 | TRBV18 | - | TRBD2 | CASSLPGLADNYNEQFF | TGTGCCAGCTCACTACCCGGACTAGCGGACAACTACAATGAGCAGTTCTTC
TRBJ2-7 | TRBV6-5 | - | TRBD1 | CATRDRGQPAYEQYF | TGTGCCACCCGGGACAGGGGGCAGCCAGCCTACGAGCAGTACTTC
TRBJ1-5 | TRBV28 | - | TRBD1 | CASSRTGDQPQHF | TGTGCCAGCAGTCGGACAGGTGATCAGCCCCAGCATTTT
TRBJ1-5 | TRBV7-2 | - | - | CASSLTGTLNQPQHF | TGTGCCAGCAGCCTAACCGGGACACTCAATCAGCCCCAGCATTTT
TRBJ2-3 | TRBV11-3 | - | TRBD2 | CASSSMTSGGAGADTQYF | TGTGCCAGCAGCTCGATGACTAGCGGGGGGGCCGGGGCAGATACGCAGTATTTT
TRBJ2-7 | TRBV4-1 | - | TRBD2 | CASSQPTSGTYYEQYF | TGCGCCAGCAGCCAACCCACTAGCGGGACCTACTACGAGCAGTACTTC
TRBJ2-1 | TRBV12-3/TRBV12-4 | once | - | CASSFLPGDEQFF | TGTGCCAGCAGTTTTCTTCCAGGGGATGAGCAGTTCTTC
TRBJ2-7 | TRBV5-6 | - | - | CASSLNGLPYEQYF | TGTGCCAGCAGCTTGAACGGACTCCCCTACGAGCAGTACTTC
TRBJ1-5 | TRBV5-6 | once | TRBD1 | CASSLRDSYQPQHF | TGTGCCAGCAGCCTTAGGGACAGCTATCAGCCCCAGCATTTT
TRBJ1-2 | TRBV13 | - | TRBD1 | CASSLERGLDYTF | TGTGCCAGCAGCTTAGAAAGGGGGCTTGACTACACCTTC
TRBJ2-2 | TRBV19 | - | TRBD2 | CASSIGTSGGASGELFF | TGTGCCAGTAGTATAGGGACTAGCGGGGGGGCCAGCGGGGAGCTGTTTTTT
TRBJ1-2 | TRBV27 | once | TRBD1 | CASSFGTGGALNYGYTF | TGTGCCAGCAGTTTCGGGACAGGGGGGGCCCTTAATTATGGCTACACCTTC
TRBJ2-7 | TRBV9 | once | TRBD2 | CASSVAPSGGAYEQYF | TGTGCCAGCAGCGTAGCTCCTAGCGGGGGGGCCTACGAGCAGTACTTC
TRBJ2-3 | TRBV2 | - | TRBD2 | CASSLWASGKDTQYF | TGTGCCAGCAGTCTTTGGGCTAGCGGAAAAGATACGCAGTATTTT
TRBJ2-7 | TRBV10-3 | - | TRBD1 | CAISDGTGGLRYYEQYF | TGTGCCATCAGTGACGGGACAGGGGGCCTACGGTACTACGAGCAGTACTTC
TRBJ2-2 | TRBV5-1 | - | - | CASSLLGAPNTGELFF | TGCGCCAGCAGCTTGCTGGGGGCTCCGAACACCGGGGAGCTGTTTTTT
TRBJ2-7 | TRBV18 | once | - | CASSPRYYEQYF | TGTGCCAGCTCACCGCGGTACTACGAGCAGTACTTC
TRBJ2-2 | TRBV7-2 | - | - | CASSLTPGMNTGELFF | TGTGCCAGCAGCTTAACCCCGGGGATGAACACCGGGGAGCTGTTTTTT
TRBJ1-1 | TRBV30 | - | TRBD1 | CAWSARGLAEAFF | TGTGCCTGGAGTGCAAGGGGGCTGGCTGAAGCTTTCTTT
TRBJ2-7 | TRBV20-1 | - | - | CSARVGRWQYF | TGCAGTGCTAGGGTCGGGAGATGGCAGTACTTC